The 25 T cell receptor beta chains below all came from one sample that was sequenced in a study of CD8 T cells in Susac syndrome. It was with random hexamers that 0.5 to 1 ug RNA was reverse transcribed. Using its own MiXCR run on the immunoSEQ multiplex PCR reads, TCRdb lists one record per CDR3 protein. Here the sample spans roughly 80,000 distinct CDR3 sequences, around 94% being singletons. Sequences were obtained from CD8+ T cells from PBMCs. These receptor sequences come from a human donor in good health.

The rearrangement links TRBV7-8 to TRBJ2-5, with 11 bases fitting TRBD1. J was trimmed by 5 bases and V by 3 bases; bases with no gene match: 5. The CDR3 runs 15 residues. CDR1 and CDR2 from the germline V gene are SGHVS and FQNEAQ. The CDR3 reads CASSFGQGAWETQYF. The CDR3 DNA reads TGTGCCAGCAGCTTCGGACAGGGGGCTTGGGAGACCCAGTACTTC.

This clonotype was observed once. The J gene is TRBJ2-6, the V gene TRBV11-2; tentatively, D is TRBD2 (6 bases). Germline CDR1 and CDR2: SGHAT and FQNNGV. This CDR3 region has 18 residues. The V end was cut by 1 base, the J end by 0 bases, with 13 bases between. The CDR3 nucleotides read TGTGCCAGCAGCTTAGGTCTCGCGGGACCCTCTGGGGCCAACGTCCTGACTTTC. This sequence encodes CASSLGLAGPSGANVLTF.

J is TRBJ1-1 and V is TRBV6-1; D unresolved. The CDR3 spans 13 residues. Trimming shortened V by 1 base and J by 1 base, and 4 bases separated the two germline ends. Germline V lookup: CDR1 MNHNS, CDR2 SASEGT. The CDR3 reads CASSEEQNTEAFF. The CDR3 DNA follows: TGTGCCAGCAGTGAAGAGCAGAACACTGAAGCTTTCTTT.

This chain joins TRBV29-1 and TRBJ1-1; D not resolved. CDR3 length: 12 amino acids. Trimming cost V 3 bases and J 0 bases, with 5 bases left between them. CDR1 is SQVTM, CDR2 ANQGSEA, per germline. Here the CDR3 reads CSVDVVNTEAFF. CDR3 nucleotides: TGCAGCGTTGACGTCGTGAACACTGAAGCTTTCTTT.

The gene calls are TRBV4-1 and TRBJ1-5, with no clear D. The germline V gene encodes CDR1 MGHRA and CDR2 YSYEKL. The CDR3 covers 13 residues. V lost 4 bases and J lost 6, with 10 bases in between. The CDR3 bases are TGCGCCAGCAGCCCTACTATGGGTCAGCCCCAGCATTTT. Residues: CASSPTMGQPQHF.

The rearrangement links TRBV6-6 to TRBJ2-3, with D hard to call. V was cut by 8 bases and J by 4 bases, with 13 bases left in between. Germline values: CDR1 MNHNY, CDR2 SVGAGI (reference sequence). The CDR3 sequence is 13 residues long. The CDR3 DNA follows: TGTGCCAGCGAGAGGAGCCCCCCAGATACGCAGTATTTT. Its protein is CASERSPPDTQYF.

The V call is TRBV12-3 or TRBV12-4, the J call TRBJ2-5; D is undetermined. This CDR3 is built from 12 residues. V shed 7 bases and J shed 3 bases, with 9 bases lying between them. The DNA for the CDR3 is TGTGCCAGCACTAGTGGGGAAGAGACCCAGTACTTC. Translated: CASTSGEETQYF.

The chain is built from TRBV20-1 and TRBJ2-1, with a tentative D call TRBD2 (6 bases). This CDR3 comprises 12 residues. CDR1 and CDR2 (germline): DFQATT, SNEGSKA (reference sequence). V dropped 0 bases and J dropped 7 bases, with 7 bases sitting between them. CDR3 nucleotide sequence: TGCAGTGCTAGAGATCGGGGGAATGAGCAGTTCTTC. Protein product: CSARDRGNEQFF.

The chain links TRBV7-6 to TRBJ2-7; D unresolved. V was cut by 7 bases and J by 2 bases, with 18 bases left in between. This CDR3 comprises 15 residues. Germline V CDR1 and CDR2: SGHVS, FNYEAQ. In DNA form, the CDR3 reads TGTGCCAGCAACCGAGACACCTTCTCTCCCTACGAGCAGTACTTC. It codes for CASNRDTFSPYEQYF.

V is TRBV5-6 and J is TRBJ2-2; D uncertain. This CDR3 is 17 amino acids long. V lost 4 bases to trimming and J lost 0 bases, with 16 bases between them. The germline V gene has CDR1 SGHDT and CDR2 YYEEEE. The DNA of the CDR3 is TGTGCCAGCAGCCAAGTTCTTGGGTCTTCGAACACCGGGGAGCTGTTTTTT. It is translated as CASSQVLGSSNTGELFF.

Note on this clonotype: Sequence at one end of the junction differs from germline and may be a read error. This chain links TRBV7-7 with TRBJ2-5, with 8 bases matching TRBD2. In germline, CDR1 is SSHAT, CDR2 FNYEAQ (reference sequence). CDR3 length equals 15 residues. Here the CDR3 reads CASSPAGGWGETQYF. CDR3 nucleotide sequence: TGTGCTAGCAGCCCGGCGGGAGGTTGGGGAGAGACCCAGTACTTC.

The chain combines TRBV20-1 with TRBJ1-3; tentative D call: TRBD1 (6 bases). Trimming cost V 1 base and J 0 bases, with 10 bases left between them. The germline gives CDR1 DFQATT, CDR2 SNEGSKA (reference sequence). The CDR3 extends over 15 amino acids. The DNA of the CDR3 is TGCAGTGCTAGAGCCACAGGGATCTCTGGAAACACCATATATTTT. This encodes CSARATGISGNTIYF.

CDR3 loop: CASSLGTKGGSTEAFF. Written as DNA, the CDR3 is TGTGCCAGCAGTTTAGGAACGAAGGGCGGGAGCACTGAAGCTTTCTTT. The gene calls are TRBV12-3 or TRBV12-4 and TRBJ1-1, with D uncertain. This CDR3 has 16 residues. The germline V and J ends were trimmed by 1 base and 4 bases, with 16 bases remaining between them.

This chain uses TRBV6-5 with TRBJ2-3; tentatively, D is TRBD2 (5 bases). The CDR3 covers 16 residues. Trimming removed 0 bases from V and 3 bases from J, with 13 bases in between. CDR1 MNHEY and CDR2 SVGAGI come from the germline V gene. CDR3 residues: CASSYSIAGGTDTQYF. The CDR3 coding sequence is TGTGCCAGCAGTTACTCGATCGCGGGTGGGACAGATACGCAGTATTTT.

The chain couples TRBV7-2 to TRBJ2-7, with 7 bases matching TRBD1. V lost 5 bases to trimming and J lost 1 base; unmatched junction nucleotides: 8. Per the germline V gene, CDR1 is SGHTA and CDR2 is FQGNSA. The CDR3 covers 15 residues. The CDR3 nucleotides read TGTGCCAGCAGCCCAGGGACAGCTTTTTCCTACGAGCAGTACTTC. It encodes CASSPGTAFSYEQYF. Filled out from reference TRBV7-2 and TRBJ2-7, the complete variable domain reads GAGVSQSPSNKVTEKGKDVELRCDPISGHTALYWYRQSLGQGLEFLIYFQGNSAPDKSGLPSDRFSAERTGGSVSTLTIQRTQQEDSAVYLCASSPGTAFSYEQYFGPGTRLTVT.

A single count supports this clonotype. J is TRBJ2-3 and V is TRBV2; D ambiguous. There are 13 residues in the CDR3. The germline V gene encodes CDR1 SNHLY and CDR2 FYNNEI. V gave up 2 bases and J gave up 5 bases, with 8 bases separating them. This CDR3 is CASSELPLDTQYF. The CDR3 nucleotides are TGTGCCAGCAGTGAACTTCCACTAGATACGCAGTATTTT.

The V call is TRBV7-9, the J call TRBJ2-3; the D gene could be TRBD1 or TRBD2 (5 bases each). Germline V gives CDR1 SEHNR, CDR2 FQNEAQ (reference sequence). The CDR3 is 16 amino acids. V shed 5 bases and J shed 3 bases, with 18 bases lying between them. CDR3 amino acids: CASSPTYRGPTDTQYF. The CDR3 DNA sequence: TGTGCCAGCAGCCCCACCTACCGGGGCCCTACAGATACGCAGTATTTT.

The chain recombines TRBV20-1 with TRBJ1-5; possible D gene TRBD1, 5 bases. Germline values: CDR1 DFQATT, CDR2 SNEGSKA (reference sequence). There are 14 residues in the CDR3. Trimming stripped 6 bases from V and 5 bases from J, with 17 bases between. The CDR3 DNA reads TGCAGTGCGACCGGCAGGGAATTTGATCAGCCCCAGCATTTT. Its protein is CSATGREFDQPQHF.

The CDR3 nucleotides read TGTGCCAGCAGCTCCCTCCGGGCCCCAAACGGGGAGACCCAGTACTTC. Its translation: CASSSLRAPNGETQYF. The rearrangement links TRBV12-3 or TRBV12-4 to TRBJ2-5; D not resolved. Deletions cut 6 bases from V and 5 bases from J, with 22 bases between. CDR3 length: 16 residues.

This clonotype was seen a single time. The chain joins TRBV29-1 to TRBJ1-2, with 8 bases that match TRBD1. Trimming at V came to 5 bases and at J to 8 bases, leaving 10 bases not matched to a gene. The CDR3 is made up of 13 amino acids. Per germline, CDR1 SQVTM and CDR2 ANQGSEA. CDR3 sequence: CSVPGQEEDGYTF. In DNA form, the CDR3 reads TGCAGCGTTCCGGGACAGGAAGAGGACGGCTACACCTTC.

CDR3 nucleotides: TGCAGTGCTAGTTTGAGAGGGCATCGCAATGAGCAGTTCTTC. It yields the protein CSASLRGHRNEQFF. The chain is built from TRBV20-1 and TRBJ2-1; tentatively, D is TRBD2 (5 bases). CDR1 DFQATT and CDR2 SNEGSKA come from the germline V gene (reference sequence). The germline V and J ends were trimmed by 3 bases and 6 bases, with 15 bases remaining between them. The CDR3 runs to 14 residues.

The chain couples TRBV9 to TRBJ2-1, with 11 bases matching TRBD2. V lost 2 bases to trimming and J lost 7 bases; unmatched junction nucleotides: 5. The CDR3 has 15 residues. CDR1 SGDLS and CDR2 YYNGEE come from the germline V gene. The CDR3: CASSVSGRAGNEQFF. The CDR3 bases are TGTGCCAGCAGCGTTAGCGGGAGGGCCGGGAATGAGCAGTTCTTC.

The CDR3 region has the DNA TGTGCCAGCAGTCCGTACCAGGGGGCTCCCTACAATGAGCAGTTCTTC. Its translation: CASSPYQGAPYNEQFF. The chain carries TRBV28 and TRBJ2-1; 8 nucleotides align to TRBD1. Trimming took 5 bases from V and 2 from J; bases not matched to a gene: 8. This CDR3 is 16 amino acids long. Germline lookup yields CDR1 MDHEN and CDR2 SYDVKM.

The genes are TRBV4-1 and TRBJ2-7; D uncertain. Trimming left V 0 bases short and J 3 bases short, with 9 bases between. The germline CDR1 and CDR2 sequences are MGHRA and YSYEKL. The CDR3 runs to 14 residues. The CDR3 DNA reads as TGCGCCAGCAGCCAAGAATGGTGGAGCTACGAGCAGTACGTC. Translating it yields CASSQEWWSYEQYV.

The CDR3: CASTPVTLLNTGELFF. CDR3 DNA: TGCGCCAGCACCCCGGTAACGCTATTAAACACCGGGGAGCTGTTTTTT. The chain recombines TRBV5-1 with TRBJ2-2, with D uncertain. V was trimmed by 6 bases and J by 2 bases, leaving 17 bases between them. This CDR3 has 16 amino acids. Germline assignment: CDR1 SGHRS and CDR2 YFSETQ.